These T cell receptor beta chains were read from a single sample in a study of vaccination effects on CD4 cells after COVID-19. Their cognate antigens are unknown. Only in-frame clones appear in the TCRdb table, and some are missing; sequencing was by immunoSEQ multiplex PCR. The sample has over 55,000 clones, roughly 79% seen once. The specimen was CD4+ T cells from PBMCs cultured with HCoV-229E spike peptides, collected before COVID-19 vaccination. The source of these receptors is a human donor who received a COVID-19 vaccine. CDR3s include the opening cysteine and the closing phenylalanine or tryptophan. D genes are given only for firm matches. Not all rows give a size; the values are once, few, many and, for expanded clones, a class.

>-|TRBJ1-3|TRBV4-2|TRBD1
CASSQDQGTGGSLRSNTIYF
TGTGCCAGCAGCCAAGATCAAGGGACAGGGGGCTCCTTACGCAGTAACACCATATATTTT
>-|TRBJ1-2|TRBV5-6|-
CASSLERVWGLGNGYTF
TGTGCCAGCAGCTTGGAGAGGGTATGGGGCCTGGGGAATGGCTACACCTTC
>-|TRBJ2-5|TRBV6-5|-
CASSYRGEGQETQYF
TGTGCCAGCAGTTACAGGGGAGAGGGTCAAGAGACCCAGTACTTC
>-|TRBJ2-1|TRBV13|TRBD2
CASSITLAGGPGEQFF
TGTGCCAGCAGCATAACACTAGCGGGGGGCCCGGGTGAGCAGTTCTTC
>-|TRBJ1-2|TRBV27|TRBD1
CASRMTGRNYGYTF
TGTGCCAGCAGAATGACAGGGCGGAACTATGGCTACACCTTC
>once|TRBJ2-3|TRBV9|TRBD2
CASSVATSGGTDTQYF
TGTGCCAGCAGCGTAGCTACTAGCGGGGGCACAGATACGCAGTATTTT
>-|TRBJ2-1|TRBV6-1|-
CASSERRALFAGQFF
TGTGCCAGCAGTGAAAGGAGGGCCCTTTTTGCCGGGCAGTTCTTC
>once|TRBJ2-1|TRBV29-1|-
CSVDVGRYYEQFF
TGCAGCGTTGACGTAGGCAGGTACTATGAGCAGTTCTTC
>-|TRBJ1-3|TRBV3-1/TRBV3-2|-
CASSQGGVDGNTIYF
TGTGCCAGCAGCCAAGGGGGAGTAGATGGAAACACCATATATTTT
>-|TRBJ1-1|TRBV6-5|-
CASRGRWTAGGEAFF
TGTGCCAGCAGGGGTCGGTGGACGGCGGGCGGTGAAGCTTTCTTT
>-|TRBJ2-5|TRBV24-1|-
CATSLGGETQYF
TGTGCCACCAGTCTTGGGGGAGAGACCCAGTACTTC
>-|TRBJ1-5|TRBV6-5|-
CASSRDVNQPQHF
TGTGCCAGCAGTCGGGACGTCAATCAGCCCCAGCATTTT
>few|TRBJ1-6|TRBV30|TRBD1
CAWSEGQGASPLHF
TGTGCCTGGAGTGAGGGACAGGGAGCTTCACCCCTCCACTTT
>-|TRBJ2-3|TRBV10-1|TRBD2
CASSERGGRDTQYF
TGCGCCAGCAGTGAGCGGGGGGGCCGAGATACGCAGTATTTT
>-|TRBJ2-3|TRBV10-2|-
CASRQGSGTDTQYF
TGCGCCAGCAGACAGGGTAGCGGCACAGATACGCAGTATTTT
>-|TRBJ1-6|TRBV14|-
CASSPTSLNNSPLHF
TGTGCCAGCAGCCCCACGAGTCTTAATAATTCACCCCTCCACTTT
>-|TRBJ2-5|TRBV19|-
CASSIEEGSQTQYF
TGTGCCAGTAGTATTGAAGAGGGTTCGCAGACCCAGTACTTC